The next 6 T cell receptor beta chains were all read from a single sample in a study of T cell clones after liver transplantation. Only in-frame clones appear in the TCRdb table, and some are missing; sequencing was by immunoSEQ multiplex PCR. Of about 24,000 clones listed, around 63% were seen once; the top ten hold around 3%. Material: CD4+ T cells from blood, obtained before liver transplant. The receptors were gathered from a human donor who received a liver transplant.

The chain couples TRBV12-1 to TRBJ2-2; whether TRBD2, the table's D call, matches the DNA was not checked. TRBV12-1 is described as a pseudogene. There are 15 residues in the CDR3. CDR3 region: CALSERAGEHRGAVF. The CDR3 nucleotides are TGTGCCTTATCGGAAAGAGCGGGAGAACACCGGGGAGCTGTTTTT.

J is TRBJ2-2 and V is TRBV18; 8 nucleotides agree with TRBD1. The CDR3 runs 15 residues. The V and J ends lost 6 bases and 6 bases, in that order; junction bases with no gene match: 9. Germline CDR1 and CDR2: KGHSH and LQKENI. In nucleotides, the CDR3 is TGTGCCAGCTCCCGAGGACAGGGCTGGGCCGGGGAGCTGTTTTTT. Translating gives CASSRGQGWAGELFF.

The gene calls are TRBV7-9 and TRBJ1-5; D is ambiguous. V was shortened by 4 bases and J by 9 bases, with 13 bases between the two germline ends. The germline gives CDR1 SEHNR, CDR2 FQNEAQ (reference sequence). CDR3 length equals 13 residues. CDR3 loop: CASSSAELGPQHF. As DNA, the CDR3 is TGTGCCAGCAGCTCCGCCGAGTTAGGGCCCCAGCATTTT. Together with reference TRBV7-9 and TRBJ1-5, the CDR3 gives the full variable domain: DTGVSQNPRHKITKRGQNVTFRCDPISEHNRLYWYRQTLGQGPEFLTYFQNEAQLEKSRLLSDRFSAERPKGSFSTLEIQRTEQGDSAMYLCASSSAELGPQHFGDGTRLSIL.

The rearrangement links TRBV19 to TRBJ2-7; tentatively, D is TRBD1 (6 bases). CDR1 LNHDA and CDR2 SQIVND come from the germline V gene (reference sequence). This CDR3 is 13 amino acids long. The V gene lost 9 bases and the J gene lost 2 bases, with 14 bases spanning the gap. The CDR3 sequence is CASGLTGTYEQYF. In DNA form, the CDR3 reads TGTGCCAGCGGCCTTACAGGGACCTACGAGCAGTACTTC.

V usage is TRBV5-1 and J usage is TRBJ1-1; D gene ambiguous. CDR1 is SGHRS and CDR2 is YFSETQ in the germline V gene. Trimming took 3 bases from V and 1 from J, leaving 10 bases between them. The CDR3 length is 14 residues. In nucleotides, the CDR3 is TGCGCCAGCAGCTCCTCGGGTCGGAACACTGAAGCTTTCTTT. As protein: CASSSSGRNTEAFF.

This chain links TRBV28 with TRBJ2-5, with D unresolved. The V and J ends lost 1 base and 2 bases respectively, with 11 bases between them. The CDR3 contains 15 residues. Germline assignment: CDR1 MDHEN and CDR2 SYDVKM. The chain's CDR3 is CASSLSDIGQETQYF. The DNA for the CDR3 is TGTGCCAGCAGTTTATCCGACATTGGACAAGAGACCCAGTACTTC.